This record looks at one T cell receptor beta chain sequence and its context. Its antigen is unidentified. Germline V CDR1 and CDR2: MNHEY, SMNVEV (reference sequence). The V end lost 3 bases, the J end lost 0 bases, and 12 bases lay between the germline ends. The CDR3 has 15 amino acids. The data are from a study of shared clonotypes between healthy human individuals. Overall study results and limits: Between several donors, naive CD4 clonotypes were shared at a level of about 5%.

Generated by immunoSEQ multiplex PCR, the TCRdb table keeps only in-frame clones and is missing some. The table has 550,000 to 800,000 clones, less than 95% seen once. Sequenced material: memory CD8+ T cells from PBMCs. Stated subset: CD45RO+ cells pooled with CCR7-negative TemRA cells. This chain joins TRBV27 and TRBJ2-7; D is tentatively TRBD1 or TRBD2 (6 bases each). The receptor was isolated from a man aged 18 to 35 in good health. Some clones in this sample may be carry-over from other donors' samples. The CDR3 spells CASSFGGPSSYEQYF. CDR3 DNA sequence: TGTGCCAGCAGTTTCGGGGGCCCAAGCTCCTACGAGCAGTACTTC.